The 32 T cell receptor beta chains presented below share a single source sample, sequenced in a study of cytomegalovirus exposure and HLA in healthy donors (TCRdb year 2017). Library prep was done by the immunoSEQ multiplex PCR assay. For the multiplex PCR, a mixture combining 60 forward primers for TCR Vbeta segments and 13 reverse primers for TCR Jbeta segments was used. TCRdb carries this immuneACCESS record with in-frame sequences only. Its versions omit some clonotypes, under half of them owing to an unresolved V gene in the studies checked, with the rest unexplained. The sample profile shows 75,000 to 95,000 clones; around 80% of them were found once. Around 4.4% of the sample is held by the ten biggest clonotypes. The sequencing input was PBMCs. These TCRs come from a male donor in good health and CMV-seropositive.

The count of this clone is one. The chain recombines TRBV27 with TRBJ2-1, with 9 bases that match TRBD2. Germline CDR1 is MNHEY and CDR2 is SMNVEV (reference sequence). This CDR3 has 15 residues. With 11 bases clipped from V and 4 bases from J, the junction kept 12 bases outside the gene matches. This CDR3 reads CAAAPGTSLYNEQFF. For the CDR3, the DNA is TGTGCCGCTGCTCCGGGGACTAGCCTATACAATGAGCAGTTCTTC.

The V gene is TRBV7-8, the J gene TRBJ2-7, with no clear D. The V end was cut by 5 bases, the J end by 5 bases, with 22 bases between. CDR3 size: 16 residues. Germline loops: CDR1 SGHVS, CDR2 FQNEAQ. CDR3 nucleotide sequence: TGTGCCAGCAGCCCAACAAGGCCCGAGAGGTCCAACGAGCAGTACTTC. It encodes CASSPTRPERSNEQYF.

The J gene is TRBJ2-7, the V gene TRBV28; D not resolved. Germline loops: CDR1 MDHEN, CDR2 SYDVKM. This CDR3 comprises 14 residues. The V end lost 5 bases, the J end lost 0 bases, and 11 bases lay between the germline ends. The CDR3 DNA sequence: TGTGCCAGCAGTCGAACACAGAACTCCTACGAGCAGTACTTC. Translated: CASSRTQNSYEQYF.

V is TRBV19 and J is TRBJ1-5; possibly TRBD1 for D (5 bases). The V gene's germline CDR1 is LNHDA and CDR2 SQIVND (reference sequence). CDR3 length equals 16 residues. The V gene lost 3 bases and the J gene lost 2 bases, with 14 bases spanning the gap. CDR3: CASSMGAPGGNQPQHF. The CDR3 DNA is TGTGCCAGTAGTATGGGTGCTCCGGGGGGCAATCAGCCCCAGCATTTT.

Only one count was recorded for this clone. V usage is TRBV19 and J usage is TRBJ1-6; D uncertain. This CDR3 has 11 residues. The germline CDR1 and CDR2 sequences are LNHDA and SQIVND (reference sequence). The V gene lost 3 bases and the J gene lost 14 bases, with 8 bases spanning the gap. The CDR3 sequence: CASSIGEALHF. In DNA form, the CDR3 reads TGTGCCAGTAGTATCGGCGAGGCCCTCCACTTT.

This sequence joins TRBV28 and TRBJ1-1, with D perhaps matching TRBD1 (5 bases). Per germline, CDR1 MDHEN and CDR2 SYDVKM. This CDR3 contains 14 residues. V shed 6 bases and J shed 3 bases, with 14 bases lying between them. The CDR3: CASRPARADTEAFF. The CDR3 DNA follows: TGTGCCAGCAGACCTGCCAGGGCCGACACTGAAGCTTTCTTT. Filled out from reference TRBV28 and TRBJ1-1, the complete variable domain reads DVKVTQSSRYLVKRTGEKVFLECVQDMDHENMFWYRQDPGLGLRLIYFSYDVKMKEKGDIPEGYSVSREKKERFSLILESASTNQTSMYLCASRPARADTEAFFGQGTRLTVV.

The chain recombines TRBV7-2 with TRBJ1-4; TRBD1 is a possible D gene (5 bases). Germline V gene lookup returns CDR1 SGHTA and CDR2 FQGNSA. The length of the CDR3 is 15 residues. Trimming removed 2 bases at V and 5 bases at J, with 12 bases between. CDR3 in amino acids: CASSLTRDRNEKLFF. DNA of the CDR3: TGTGCCAGCAGCTTAACCCGAGACAGAAATGAAAAACTGTTTTTT. Combining the CDR3 with reference TRBV7-2 and TRBJ1-4 gives the whole variable domain GAGVSQSPSNKVTEKGKDVELRCDPISGHTALYWYRQSLGQGLEFLIYFQGNSAPDKSGLPSDRFSAERTGGSVSTLTIQRTQQEDSAVYLCASSLTRDRNEKLFFGSGTQLSVL.

This clone was seen more than once but under ten times. The chain employs TRBV11-1 and TRBJ2-1; TRBD2 agrees at 10 bases. The V segment lost 2 bases and the J segment 5 bases; nucleotides outside the gene matches: 9. The CDR3 loop spans 17 amino acids. Germline CDR1 and CDR2: SGHAT and FQDESV (reference sequence). For the CDR3, the DNA is TGTGCCAGCAGCTTAAGGGGGCTAGCGGGGGCCCACAATGAGCAGTTCTTC. It codes for CASSLRGLAGAHNEQFF. Drawing the rest from reference TRBV11-1 and TRBJ2-1, the complete variable domain is EAEVAQSPRYKITEKSQAVAFWCDPISGHATLYWYRQILGQGPELLVQFQDESVVDDSQLPKDRFSAERLKGVDSTLKIQPAELGDSAMYLCASSLRGLAGAHNEQFFGPGTRLTVL.

This clone was recorded a few times. V gene TRBV10-3 combines with J gene TRBJ1-5, with D unresolved. The length of the CDR3 is 14 residues. Germline CDR1 is ENHRY and CDR2 is SYGVKD. V lost 8 bases and J 4 bases, leaving 15 bases between the germline ends. In nucleotides, the CDR3 is TGTGCCATCGGCGGGGAACTACAGAATCAGCCCCAGCATTTT. This codes for CAIGGELQNQPQHF.

The rearrangement joins TRBV7-3 to TRBJ2-2, with 9 bases fitting TRBD2. This CDR3 has 16 amino acids. The V gene end was trimmed by 5 bases and the J gene end by 3 bases; junction bases not matched to a gene: 7. Germline assignment: CDR1 SGHTA and CDR2 FQGTGA. In DNA form, the CDR3 reads TGTGCCAGCAGCACGCCGGGACTAGCCGACACCGGGGAGCTGTTTTTT. It codes for CASSTPGLADTGELFF.

The J gene is TRBJ2-4, the V gene TRBV25-1, with TRBD2 as a possible D gene (5 bases). Germline assignment: CDR1 MGHDK and CDR2 SYGVNS. V gave up 2 bases and J gave up 4 bases, with 9 bases separating them. The CDR3 has 14 residues. CDR3 loop: CASSEEPGKNIQYF. The CDR3, as DNA: TGTGCCAGCAGTGAAGAGCCGGGGAAAAACATTCAGTACTTC.

This chain connects TRBV5-1 to TRBJ2-3, with TRBD1 matching over 8 bases. This CDR3 region has 16 residues. J gave up 2 bases and V 4 bases, and 9 bases lay outside the gene matches. Germline CDR1 SGHRS, CDR2 YFSETQ. The DNA for the CDR3 is TGCGCCAGCAGCATAGGCAGGGGGCGCAACACAGATACGCAGTATTTT. It is translated as CASSIGRGRNTDTQYF.

The chain is built from TRBV4-1 and TRBJ2-3, with 9 bases that match TRBD1. CDR3 size: 18 residues. The trim removed 5 bases at V and 2 bases at J, leaving 14 bases unmatched. The germline gives CDR1 MGHRA, CDR2 YSYEKL. The CDR3 DNA sequence: TGCGCCAGCAGCGGGATGGGACAGGGATCGACTAACACAGATACGCAGTATTTT. Residues: CASSGMGQGSTNTDTQYF.

The V call is TRBV7-9, the J call TRBJ1-2, with D possibly being TRBD1 (5 bases). The CDR3 has 16 amino acids. V lost 1 base and J lost 0, with 12 bases in between. Per the germline V gene, CDR1 is SEHNR and CDR2 is FQNEAQ (reference sequence). The CDR3 DNA reads TGTGCCAGCAGCTTAGTAGCCAGGGCGGCTAACTATGGCTACACCTTC. Its protein is CASSLVARAANYGYTF.

The V and J genes are TRBV25-1 and TRBJ2-5; a weak D match, TRBD2 (7 bases). There are 16 residues in the CDR3. The V gene's germline CDR1 is MGHDK and CDR2 SYGVNS. V lost 0 bases to trimming and J lost 2 bases, with 13 bases between them. CDR3 loop: CASSEYGGAGQETQYF. CDR3 coding DNA: TGTGCCAGCAGTGAATATGGGGGGGCTGGACAAGAGACCCAGTACTTC.

This chain connects TRBV18 to TRBJ2-5; perhaps TRBD1 as D (6 bases). Trimming took off 4 bases at V and 5 bases at J, with 17 bases between the two ends. The CDR3 extends over 15 amino acids. The germline CDR1 and CDR2 sequences are KGHSH and LQKENI. CDR3 in DNA: TGTGCCAGCTCACTAAACAGGGTTGAAGTGGAGACCCAGTACTTC. Its translation: CASSLNRVEVETQYF.

V usage is TRBV2 and J usage is TRBJ1-4, with 7 bases lining up with TRBD1. The germline CDR1 and CDR2 sequences are SNHLY and FYNNEI. The CDR3 is made up of 13 amino acids. With V trimmed by 5 bases and J by 4 bases, 1 base remained unmatched. The CDR3 bases are TGTGCCAGCAGTCGGGACAGTAATGAAAAACTGTTTTTT. As protein: CASSRDSNEKLFF. The full variable domain, with the rest looked up from reference TRBV2 and TRBJ1-4, is EPEVTQTPSHQVTQMGQEVILRCVPISNHLYFYWYRQILGQKVEFLVSFYNNEISEKSEIFDDQFSVERPDGSNFTLKIRSTKLEDSAMYFCASSRDSNEKLFFGSGTQLSVL.

The chain couples TRBV27 to TRBJ2-3; a weak D match, TRBD2 (5 bases). Germline V gene sequence: CDR1 MNHEY, CDR2 SMNVEV (reference sequence). Trimming removed 7 bases at V and 1 base at J, with 12 bases between. The CDR3 is made up of 14 amino acids. The CDR3 DNA sequence: TGTGCCAGCACCCTAGGACTCGGCACAGATACGCAGTATTTT. This translates into CASTLGLGTDTQYF.

This clone was seen a handful of times. This sequence joins TRBV29-1 and TRBJ2-7, with D tentatively TRBD2 (6 bases). Germline V gives CDR1 SQVTM, CDR2 ANQGSEA. The CDR3 covers 13 residues. V lost 5 bases to trimming and J lost 1 base, with 12 bases between them. The CDR3 DNA follows: TGCAGCGTTCAGGGACTTCTATCCTACGAGCAGTACTTC. Translated: CSVQGLLSYEQYF.

The chain has TRBV29-1 and TRBJ2-3; the match to TRBD1 covers 9 bases. J was trimmed by 1 base and V by 8 bases; bases with no gene match: 7. Germline lookup yields CDR1 SQVTM and CDR2 ANQGSEA. The CDR3 is made up of 14 amino acids. CDR3 DNA: TGCAGCTCCTGGACAGGGGCCCGCACAGATACGCAGTATTTT. It codes for CSSWTGARTDTQYF.

In this sample, this clone turned up a few times. The chain links TRBV2 to TRBJ2-7; 13 bases match TRBD2. V gave up 6 bases and J gave up 1 base; unmatched junction bases: 15. Germline lookup yields CDR1 SNHLY and CDR2 FYNNEI. The CDR3 length is 19 residues. This CDR3 is CASSRLEPGLAGLSYEQYF. The CDR3 coding sequence is TGTGCCAGCAGCCGACTCGAACCGGGACTAGCGGGACTTTCCTACGAGCAGTACTTC.

The chain recombines TRBV6-5 with TRBJ1-4; the D gene is possibly TRBD1 (6 bases). The CDR3 runs 14 residues. Trimming took 7 bases from V and 0 from J, leaving 9 bases between them. Germline CDR1 is MNHEY and CDR2 is SVGAGI. In nucleotides, the CDR3 is TGTGCCAGCAAAAACAGGGCAACTAATGAAAAACTGTTTTTT. It translates to CASKNRATNEKLFF.

V is TRBV6-1 and J is TRBJ2-7; tentatively, D is TRBD1 (6 bases). The ends were cut back, 4 bases at V and 2 bases at J, with 24 bases in the middle. Germline loops: CDR1 MNHNS, CDR2 SASEGT. The CDR3 sequence is 18 residues long. Here the CDR3 DNA reads TGTGCCAGCAGTGGAGAGGACAGCGTCAAACCGGAAACCTACGAGCAGTACTTC. It is translated as CASSGEDSVKPETYEQYF.

The chain recombines TRBV30 with TRBJ1-4, with no clear D. The CDR3 loop spans 14 amino acids. Germline V CDR1 and CDR2: GTSNPN, SVGIG (reference sequence). Trimming shortened V by 0 bases and J by 6 bases, and 11 bases separated the two germline ends. The CDR3 is CAWSVPTGYEKLFF. CDR3 in DNA: TGTGCCTGGAGTGTGCCAACGGGGTATGAAAAACTGTTTTTT.

The chain recombines TRBV28 with TRBJ2-7, with 9 bases fitting TRBD1. CDR1 and CDR2 (germline): MDHEN, SYDVKM. J gave up 6 bases and V 9 bases, and 12 bases lay outside the gene matches. This CDR3 has 14 amino acids. Here the CDR3 DNA reads TGTGCCAGTACCGGGGCGACAGGGGGTTTCGAGCAGTACTTC. This codes for CASTGATGGFEQYF.

The CDR3 sequence: CASTPGRNYGYTF. CDR3 DNA: TGTGCCAGTACCCCAGGGCGGAACTATGGCTACACCTTC. J is TRBJ1-2 and V is TRBV19; D perhaps matches TRBD1 (5 bases). The germline V gene encodes CDR1 LNHDA and CDR2 SQIVND (reference sequence). V was clipped by 7 bases and J by 2 bases, with 11 bases between them. This CDR3 has 13 amino acids.

V is TRBV6-4 and J is TRBJ2-3, with D possibly being TRBD1 (6 bases). Deletions cut 4 bases from V and 4 bases from J, with 12 bases between. Germline CDR1 is MRHNA and CDR2 is SNTAGT. The CDR3 totals 14 residues. The chain's CDR3 is CASSANREADTQYF. The CDR3 DNA reads TGTGCCAGCAGTGCCAACAGGGAAGCAGATACGCAGTATTTT.

This rearrangement joins TRBV5-1 to TRBJ1-1; 9 nucleotides agree with TRBD1. CDR1 is SGHRS, CDR2 YFSETQ, per germline. The CDR3 has 16 residues. V lost 4 bases and J lost 2; bases outside the gene matches: 9. The CDR3 nucleotides are TGCGCCAGCAGCGGGGTACCGGGACAGGGAAACACTGAAGCTTTCTTT. It specifies CASSGVPGQGNTEAFF.

The chain employs TRBV30 and TRBJ2-7; D gene ambiguous. V was clipped by 5 bases and J by 3 bases, with 11 bases between them. The CDR3 runs 12 residues. Germline V CDR1 and CDR2: GTSNPN, SVGIG (reference sequence). The CDR3 DNA follows: TGTGCCTGGGCACCCGGCGGCTACGAGCAGTACTTC. The encoded protein is CAWAPGGYEQYF.

The chain combines TRBV28 with TRBJ1-6; 7 bases align to TRBD1. CDR1 and CDR2 (germline): MDHEN, SYDVKM. The V gene end was trimmed by 10 bases and the J gene end by 2 bases; junction bases not matched to a gene: 2. CDR3 length: 13 amino acids. The CDR3 DNA reads as TGTGCCATAGGGGGCCCCTATAATTCACCCCTCCACTTT. Protein product: CAIGGPYNSPLHF.

This sequence joins TRBV5-4 and TRBJ2-1; D perhaps matches TRBD1 (5 bases). Between the trimmed V and J ends, which lost 0 bases and 0 bases, there was a span of 10 bases. The CDR3 has 16 amino acids. Germline CDR1 is SGHNT and CDR2 is YYREEE (reference sequence). The CDR3 reads CASSLARGASYNEQFF. The CDR3, as DNA: TGTGCCAGCAGCTTGGCCCGTGGGGCCTCCTACAATGAGCAGTTCTTC.

The V call is TRBV5-6, the J call TRBJ2-5; D is perhaps TRBD1 (6 bases). The germline V gene has CDR1 SGHDT and CDR2 YYEEEE. V lost 2 bases, J lost 2 bases, and 10 bases lay in between. The CDR3 is 14 residues long. CDR3 in DNA: TGTGCCAGCAGCTTCAGGGGTTATCAAGAGACCCAGTACTTC. Protein product: CASSFRGYQETQYF.